The 22 T cell receptor beta chains below all came from one sample that was sequenced in a study of shared clonotypes between healthy human individuals. Sequenced by immunoSEQ multiplex PCR; TCRdb stores in-frame clones only, minus some. The data show roughly 2 million clones, approximately 96% seen once. The sequenced material came from naive CD4+ T cells sorted from blood. Subset noted: CD45RA+ positively selected. The source is a man aged 18 to 30 in good health.

This rearrangement joins TRBV5-1 to TRBJ1-5, with D tentatively TRBD1 (5 bases). The germline V and J ends were trimmed by 0 bases and 0 bases, with 10 bases remaining between them. The V gene's germline CDR1 is SGHRS and CDR2 YFSETQ. This CDR3 comprises 16 residues. The CDR3 DNA reads TGCGCCAGCAGCTTGGGCCCACAGGATAGCAATCAGCCCCAGCATTTT. Translating gives CASSLGPQDSNQPQHF.

This clone showed up just once. The J gene is TRBJ2-2, the V gene TRBV21-1. TRBV21-1 is deemed a pseudogene. This CDR3 is built from 21 residues. The CDR3 DNA sequence: TGTGCCAGCAGCATCCTGATTCGCTCTGGAGGGGGGTTCGCGAACACCGGGGAGCTGTTTTTT. It codes for CASSILIRSGGGFANTGELFF.

The rearrangement joins TRBV9 to TRBJ1-2; TRBD1 aligns across 8 bases. V was pared by 3 bases and J by 6 bases, with 4 bases of the junction left unmatched. Germline values: CDR1 SGDLS, CDR2 YYNGEE. This CDR3 is built from 13 residues. CDR3 in amino acids: CASSARTGNGYTF. The CDR3 nucleotides read TGTGCCAGCAGCGCCCGGACAGGGAATGGCTACACCTTC.

This clone was observed a single time. The chain uses TRBV4-2 and TRBJ2-1, with TRBD2 matching over 10 bases. The length of the CDR3 is 15 residues. In germline, CDR1 is LGHNA, CDR2 YNFKEQ. The junction had 8 bases not matched to a gene; V was cut back by 3 bases and J by 9 bases. CDR3 in amino acids: CASSQESGGVTEQFF. In DNA form, the CDR3 reads TGTGCCAGCAGCCAGGAGAGCGGGGGGGTCACTGAGCAGTTCTTC.

The chain links TRBV10-3 to TRBJ2-2, with D perhaps assigned TRBD1 or TRBD2 (6 bases each). Germline V gene lookup returns CDR1 ENHRY and CDR2 SYGVKD. This CDR3 region has 14 residues. Trimming shortened V by 4 bases and J by 6 bases, and 12 bases separated the two germline ends. This CDR3 is CAISVGGSSGELFF. The CDR3 DNA sequence: TGTGCCATCAGTGTCGGGGGCAGCTCCGGGGAGCTGTTTTTT.

Only one count was recorded for this clone. V gene TRBV30 combines with J gene TRBJ1-5, with 10 bases matching TRBD1. This CDR3 region has 15 residues. The junction had 7 bases not matched to a gene; V was cut back by 4 bases and J by 4 bases. Looked up from germline, CDR1 is GTSNPN and CDR2 is SVGIG (reference sequence). The CDR3 reads CAWNGDRGGNQPQHF. For the CDR3, the DNA is TGTGCCTGGAACGGGGACAGGGGAGGGAATCAGCCCCAGCATTTT.

J is TRBJ1-4 and V is TRBV5-1; 9 nucleotides agree with TRBD1. Losses at the gene ends were 4 bases for V and 4 bases for J; bases not matched to a gene: 2. From germline, CDR1 is SGHRS and CDR2 YFSETQ. The CDR3 spans 14 residues. CDR3 protein: CASSVTGGNEKLFF. CDR3 DNA sequence: TGCGCCAGCAGCGTGACAGGGGGTAATGAAAAACTGTTTTTT.

Concerning this clone: The junction does not match germline at one end; this may be a read error. This chain links TRBV7-7 with TRBJ1-4, with D perhaps matching TRBD1 (6 bases). CDR3 length: 13 amino acids. Germline V CDR1 and CDR2: SSHAT, FNYEAQ (reference sequence). The CDR3 bases are TGTGCTAGCAGCGCAGGGGAACGGGAAAAACTGTTTTTT. Amino acid sequence: CASSAGEREKLFF.

The chain couples TRBV29-1 to TRBJ1-1; perhaps TRBD1 as D (5 bases). The germline V gene has CDR1 SQVTM and CDR2 ANQGSEA. The CDR3 length is 14 residues. The germline V and J ends were trimmed by 7 bases and 0 bases, with 15 bases remaining between them. This CDR3 reads CSALTVFMNTEAFF. The CDR3 DNA is TGCAGCGCTTTGACAGTCTTTATGAACACTGAAGCTTTCTTT.

V gene TRBV29-1 combines with J gene TRBJ2-7; D is unclear. The CDR3 sequence is 12 residues long. Between the trimmed V and J ends, which lost 7 bases and 0 bases, there was a span of 10 bases. CDR1 and CDR2 from the germline V gene are SQVTM and ANQGSEA. Here the CDR3 DNA reads TGCAGCGCTCTAGGCAACTCCTACGAGCAGTACTTC. As protein: CSALGNSYEQYF.

CDR3 DNA sequence: TGTGCCATCAGACCCGGACAGGGGCCCGAGCAGTACTTC. Translation gives CAIRPGQGPEQYF. J is TRBJ2-7 and V is TRBV10-3, with TRBD1 identical over 9 bases. The CDR3 runs 13 residues. V shed 6 bases and J 6 bases; nucleotides not matched to a gene: 6. Germline CDR1 ENHRY, CDR2 SYGVKD.

The V gene is TRBV28, the J gene TRBJ1-2; 7 positions match TRBD1. The CDR3 covers 11 residues. Unmatched junction bases numbered 2, after V lost 5 bases and J lost 8 bases. Germline V lookup: CDR1 MDHEN, CDR2 SYDVKM. The CDR3 loop reads CASSDRVGYTF. CDR3 nucleotides: TGTGCCAGCAGTGACAGGGTCGGCTACACCTTC.

The CDR3 reads CASGGLAGVADTQYF. In nucleotides, the CDR3 is TGTGCCAGCGGAGGACTAGCGGGAGTGGCAGATACGCAGTATTTT. This sequence joins TRBV6-1 and TRBJ2-3; TRBD2 matches at 13 bases. V shed 8 bases and J 4 bases; nucleotides not matched to a gene: 6. This CDR3 is built from 15 residues. CDR1 is MNHNS and CDR2 is SASEGT in the germline V gene.

This clone was counted only a few times. The chain recombines TRBV7-9 with TRBJ1-1, with D tentatively TRBD1 (6 bases). CDR1 is SEHNR, CDR2 FQNEAQ, per germline (reference sequence). This CDR3 contains 13 residues. Trimming pared 5 bases from V and 6 bases from J, leaving 13 bases between. In DNA, the CDR3 is TGTGCCAGCAGCGCGCACAGGGAAGCTGAAGCTTTCTTT. Translation: CASSAHREAEAFF.

The chain couples TRBV6-5 to TRBJ1-1; no reliable D call. This CDR3 region has 12 residues. V was clipped by 8 bases and J by 5 bases, with 12 bases between them. Germline loops: CDR1 MNHEY, CDR2 SVGAGI. CDR3 protein: CASWRWETEAFF. The CDR3 bases are TGTGCCAGCTGGCGATGGGAGACTGAAGCTTTCTTT.

V gene TRBV2 combines with J gene TRBJ2-2; a possible D gene is TRBD1 (6 bases). Germline lookup yields CDR1 SNHLY and CDR2 FYNNEI. V dropped 9 bases and J dropped 5 bases, with 16 bases sitting between them. The CDR3 has 14 amino acids. CDR3 amino acids: CASKGDILTGELFF. The CDR3 DNA follows: TGTGCCAGTAAAGGGGACATTCTGACCGGGGAGCTGTTTTTT.

The genes are TRBV9 and TRBJ2-3; 8 bases are shared with TRBD2. V lost 2 bases and J lost 3; bases outside the gene matches: 8. The CDR3 is 16 amino acids. In germline, CDR1 is SGDLS, CDR2 YYNGEE. CDR3 region: CASSVSGGAWTDTQYF. As DNA, the CDR3 is TGTGCCAGCAGCGTTTCCGGGGGGGCTTGGACAGATACGCAGTATTTT.

The chain has TRBV10-3 and TRBJ1-1; 8 bases map to TRBD1. The CDR3 extends over 15 amino acids. Germline V gene lookup returns CDR1 ENHRY and CDR2 SYGVKD. The V gene end was trimmed by 5 bases and the J gene end by 2 bases; junction bases not matched to a gene: 7. CDR3 amino acids: CAISFSTGANTEAFF. In nucleotides, the CDR3 is TGTGCCATCAGTTTCTCGACAGGGGCCAACACTGAAGCTTTCTTT.

The rearrangement uses TRBV12-5 and TRBJ2-7, with no clear D. V was shortened by 7 bases and J by 3 bases, with 7 bases between the two germline ends. This CDR3 is built from 11 residues. CDR1 is LGHNT and CDR2 is FRNRAP in the germline V gene. CDR3: CASARDYEQYF. The CDR3 DNA is TGTGCTAGTGCCCGAGACTACGAGCAGTACTTC.

CDR3 amino acids: CASSQDRASPLHF. CDR3 coding DNA: TGCGCCAGCAGCCAAGATCGGGCTTCACCCCTCCACTTT. V is TRBV4-3 and J is TRBJ1-6; D uncertain. Deletions cut 0 bases from V and 9 bases from J, with 6 bases between. This CDR3 has 13 amino acids. Per the germline V gene, CDR1 is LGHNA and CDR2 is YSLEER.

This clone came up once. The chain employs TRBV7-6 and TRBJ1-6; D call uncertain. Trimming cost V 0 bases and J 7 bases, with 7 bases left between them. Germline V gives CDR1 SGHVS, CDR2 FNYEAQ. There are 14 residues in the CDR3. CDR3 sequence (DNA): TGTGCCAGCAGCTTAGCGCCGGTAAATTCACCCCTCCACTTT. Translated, it gives CASSLAPVNSPLHF.

This clone was seen once. CDR3 region: CAIRGGINEKLFF. Here the CDR3 DNA reads TGTGCCATCCGAGGGGGGATTAATGAAAAACTGTTTTTT. This sequence joins TRBV10-3 and TRBJ1-4; D might be TRBD1 (6 bases). Trimming took off 8 bases at V and 4 bases at J, with 11 bases between the two ends. Germline V gene data show CDR1 as ENHRY and CDR2 as SYGVKD. The CDR3 has 13 residues.